This T cell receptor (beta chain) was obtained from a study of shared clonotypes between healthy human individuals. Concerning this clone itself: Its specificity is unknown.

The table came from immunoSEQ multiplex PCR; TCRdb's copy has only in-frame clones and leaves some out. The sample records roughly 2.4 million clones, almost 96% being singletons. Notes on the study in general: What naive subsets generally showed was a larger estimated richness than memory subsets showed.

There are 14 residues in the CDR3. Trimming took 7 bases from V and 5 from J, leaving 15 bases between them. Germline V CDR1 and CDR2: LNHDA, SQIVND (reference sequence). The receptor comes from a man aged 18-30 years in good health. J is TRBJ1-5 and V is TRBV19; tentatively, D is TRBD1 (5 bases). Input material: naive CD4+ T cells sorted from blood. Subset of the sample: CD45RA+ positively selected. This CDR3 reads CASNRRGRDQPQHF. The CDR3 DNA is TGTGCCAGTAATCGTAGAGGCAGGGATCAGCCCCAGCATTTT.